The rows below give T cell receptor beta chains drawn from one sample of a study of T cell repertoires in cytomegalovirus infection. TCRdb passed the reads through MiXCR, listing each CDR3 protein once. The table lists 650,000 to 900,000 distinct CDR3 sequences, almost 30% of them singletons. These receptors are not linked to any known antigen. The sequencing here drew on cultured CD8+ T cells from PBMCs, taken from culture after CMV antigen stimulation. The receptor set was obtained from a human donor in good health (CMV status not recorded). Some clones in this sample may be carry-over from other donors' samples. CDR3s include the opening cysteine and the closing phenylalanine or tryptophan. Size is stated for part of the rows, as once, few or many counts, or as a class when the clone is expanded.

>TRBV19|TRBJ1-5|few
CASTYDSNQPQHF
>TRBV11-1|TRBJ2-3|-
CASSLRLAGVADTQYF
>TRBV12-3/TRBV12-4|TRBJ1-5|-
CASSPAGPNQPQHF
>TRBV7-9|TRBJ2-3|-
CASSLEGLAVTDTQYF
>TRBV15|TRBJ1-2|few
CATSTRVGESGYTF
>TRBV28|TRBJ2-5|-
CASSFPDRGETQYF
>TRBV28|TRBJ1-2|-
CASSLLGSGDGYTF
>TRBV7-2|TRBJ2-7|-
CASSSMDHPGSYEQYF
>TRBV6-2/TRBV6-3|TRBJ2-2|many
CASSYGGWETGELFF
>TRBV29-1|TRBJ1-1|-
CSARAGRNTEAFF